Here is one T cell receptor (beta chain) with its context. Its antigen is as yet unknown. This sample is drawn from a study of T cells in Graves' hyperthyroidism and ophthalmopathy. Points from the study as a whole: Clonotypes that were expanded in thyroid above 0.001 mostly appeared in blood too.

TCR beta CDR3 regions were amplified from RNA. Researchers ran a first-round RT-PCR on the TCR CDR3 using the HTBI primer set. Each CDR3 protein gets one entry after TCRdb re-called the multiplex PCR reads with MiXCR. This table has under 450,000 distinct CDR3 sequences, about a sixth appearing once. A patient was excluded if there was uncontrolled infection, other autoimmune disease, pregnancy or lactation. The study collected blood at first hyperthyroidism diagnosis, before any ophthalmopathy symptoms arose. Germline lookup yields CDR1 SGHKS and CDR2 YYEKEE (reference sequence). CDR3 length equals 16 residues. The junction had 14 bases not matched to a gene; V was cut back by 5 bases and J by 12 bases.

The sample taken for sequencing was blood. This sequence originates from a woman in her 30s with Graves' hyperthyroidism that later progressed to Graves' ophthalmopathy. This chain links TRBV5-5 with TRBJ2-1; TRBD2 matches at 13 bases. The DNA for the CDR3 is TGTGCCAGCAGTCCGGGGGGGACTAGCGGGAATCTGATGCAGTTCTTC. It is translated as CASSPGGTSGNLMQFF.